This T cell receptor (beta chain) was sequenced for a study of shared clonotypes between healthy human individuals. Profiled with immunoSEQ multiplex PCR; TCRdb holds only in-frame clones, not every one. The data contain approximately 2.4 million clones, 95% of them seen just once; the ten biggest clones take up approximately 0.13%. Study-wide points: Naive subsets tended to show greater estimated richness than memory subsets. Represented genetic and exposure-history diversity was restricted by having few donors.

Notes on this clone: Its antigen is not identified. The same CDR3 also results from other DNA sequences found in this sample.

This clonotype was sampled from a man between 18 and 35 years old in good health. Sequences were obtained from naive CD4+ T cells sorted from blood. Subset meaning: CD45RA+ positively selected.

The CDR3: CAWSRQGGTYEQYF. DNA for the CDR3: TGTGCCTGGAGTAGACAGGGCGGAACCTACGAGCAGTACTTC. The chain carries TRBV30 and TRBJ2-7; TRBD1 matches at 7 bases. V lost 2 bases, J lost 2 bases, and 6 bases stayed unmatched. CDR1 is GTSNPN, CDR2 SVGIG, per germline (reference sequence). The CDR3 totals 14 residues.